This T cell receptor beta chain was profiled in a study of identical twins. MiXCR, run by TCRdb on the 5' RACE reads, gives a single entry per CDR3 protein. Here the sample spans some 590,000 distinct CDR3 sequences, 9% to 10% being singletons. From germline, CDR1 is SGHVS and CDR2 FQNEAQ. V shed 1 base and J shed 7 bases, with 11 bases lying between them. This CDR3 has 14 residues. These data were also reused for a study on yellow fever vaccine responses in identical twins.

This chain joins TRBV7-8 and TRBJ1-5; the D gene is possibly TRBD1 (5 bases). This TCR came from a woman between 18 and 29 years old in good health. Sequencing was carried out using PBMCs. In DNA, the CDR3 is TGTGCCAGCAGCTTAGAACGGCAGGGACAGCCCCAGCATTTT. Its protein product is CASSLERQGQPQHF.